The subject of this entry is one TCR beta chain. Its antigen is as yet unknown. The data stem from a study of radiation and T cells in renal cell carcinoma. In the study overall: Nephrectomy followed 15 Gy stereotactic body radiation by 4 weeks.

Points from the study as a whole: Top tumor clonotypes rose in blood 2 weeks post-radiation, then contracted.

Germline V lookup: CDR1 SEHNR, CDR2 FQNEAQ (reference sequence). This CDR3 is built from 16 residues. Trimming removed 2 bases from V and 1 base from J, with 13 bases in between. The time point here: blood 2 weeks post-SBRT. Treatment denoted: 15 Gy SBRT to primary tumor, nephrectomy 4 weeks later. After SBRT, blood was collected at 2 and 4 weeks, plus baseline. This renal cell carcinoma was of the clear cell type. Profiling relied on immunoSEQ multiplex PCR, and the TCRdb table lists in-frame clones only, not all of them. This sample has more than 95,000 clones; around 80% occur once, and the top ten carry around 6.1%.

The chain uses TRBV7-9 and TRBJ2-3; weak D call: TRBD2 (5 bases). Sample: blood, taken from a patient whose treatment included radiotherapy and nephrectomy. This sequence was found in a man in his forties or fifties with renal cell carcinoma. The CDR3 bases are TGTGCCAGCAGCTTACCCCTCCAGGAGGGCACAGATACGCAGTATTTT. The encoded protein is CASSLPLQEGTDTQYF.